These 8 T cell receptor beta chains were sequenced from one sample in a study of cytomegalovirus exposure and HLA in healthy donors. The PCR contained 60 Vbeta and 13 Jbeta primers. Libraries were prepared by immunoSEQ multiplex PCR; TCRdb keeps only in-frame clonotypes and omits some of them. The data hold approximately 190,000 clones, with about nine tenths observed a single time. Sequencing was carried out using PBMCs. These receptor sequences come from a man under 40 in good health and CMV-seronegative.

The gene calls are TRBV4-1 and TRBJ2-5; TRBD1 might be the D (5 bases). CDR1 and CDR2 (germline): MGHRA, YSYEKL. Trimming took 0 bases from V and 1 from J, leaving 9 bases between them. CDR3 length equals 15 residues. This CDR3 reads CASSQDGHLQETQYF. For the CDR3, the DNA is TGCGCCAGCAGCCAAGATGGACATCTCCAAGAGACCCAGTACTTC.

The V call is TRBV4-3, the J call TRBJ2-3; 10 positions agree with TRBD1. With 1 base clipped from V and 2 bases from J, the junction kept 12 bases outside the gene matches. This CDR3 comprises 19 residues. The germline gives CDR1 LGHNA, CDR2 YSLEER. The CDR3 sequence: CASSQVTGAGQGDTDTQYF. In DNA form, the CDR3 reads TGCGCCAGCAGCCAAGTAACCGGGGCAGGACAGGGGGACACAGATACGCAGTATTTT.

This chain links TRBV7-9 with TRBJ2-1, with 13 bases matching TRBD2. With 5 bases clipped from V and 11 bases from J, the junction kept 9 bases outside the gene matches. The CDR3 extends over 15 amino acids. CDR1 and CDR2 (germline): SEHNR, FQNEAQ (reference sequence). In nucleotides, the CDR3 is TGTGCCAGCAGCCTCGGACTAGCGGGAGTTAAACAGCAGTTCTTC. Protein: CASSLGLAGVKQQFF.

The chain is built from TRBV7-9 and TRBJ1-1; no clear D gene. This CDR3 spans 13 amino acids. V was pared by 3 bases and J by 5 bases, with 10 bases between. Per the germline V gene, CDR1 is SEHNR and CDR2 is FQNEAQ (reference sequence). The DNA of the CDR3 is TGTGCCAGCAGCTTCCGGACGGGGACTGAAGCTTTCTTT. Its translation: CASSFRTGTEAFF.

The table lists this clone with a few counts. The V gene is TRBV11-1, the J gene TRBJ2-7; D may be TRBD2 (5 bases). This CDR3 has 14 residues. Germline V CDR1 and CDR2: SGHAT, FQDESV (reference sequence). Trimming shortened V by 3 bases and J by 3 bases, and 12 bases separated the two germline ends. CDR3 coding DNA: TGTGCCAGCAGCTTCGGTTACGGGGTCTACGAGCAGTACTTC. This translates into CASSFGYGVYEQYF.

DNA for the CDR3: TGTGCCAGCAGCCCAGGGACTAGCGGGGGGGCCGAGACCCAGTACTTC. Protein sequence: CASSPGTSGGAETQYF. This chain connects TRBV4-2 to TRBJ2-5; 16 positions agree with TRBD2. The CDR3 runs to 16 residues. Looked up from germline, CDR1 is LGHNA and CDR2 is YNFKEQ. The J segment lost 5 bases and the V segment lost 4 bases, leaving 4 bases of the junction unmatched.

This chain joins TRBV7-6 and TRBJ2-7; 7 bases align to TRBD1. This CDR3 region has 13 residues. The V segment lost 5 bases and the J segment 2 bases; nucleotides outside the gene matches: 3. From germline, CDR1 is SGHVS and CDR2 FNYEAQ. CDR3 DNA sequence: TGTGCCAGCAGCCGAGGGACAGCCTACGAGCAGTACTTC. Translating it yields CASSRGTAYEQYF.

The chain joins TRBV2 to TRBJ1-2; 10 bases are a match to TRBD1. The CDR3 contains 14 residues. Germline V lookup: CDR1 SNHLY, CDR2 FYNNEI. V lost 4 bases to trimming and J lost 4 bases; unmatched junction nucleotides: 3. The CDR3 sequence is CASSAGQGPYGYTF. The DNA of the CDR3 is TGTGCCAGCAGTGCGGGACAGGGGCCCTATGGCTACACCTTC.